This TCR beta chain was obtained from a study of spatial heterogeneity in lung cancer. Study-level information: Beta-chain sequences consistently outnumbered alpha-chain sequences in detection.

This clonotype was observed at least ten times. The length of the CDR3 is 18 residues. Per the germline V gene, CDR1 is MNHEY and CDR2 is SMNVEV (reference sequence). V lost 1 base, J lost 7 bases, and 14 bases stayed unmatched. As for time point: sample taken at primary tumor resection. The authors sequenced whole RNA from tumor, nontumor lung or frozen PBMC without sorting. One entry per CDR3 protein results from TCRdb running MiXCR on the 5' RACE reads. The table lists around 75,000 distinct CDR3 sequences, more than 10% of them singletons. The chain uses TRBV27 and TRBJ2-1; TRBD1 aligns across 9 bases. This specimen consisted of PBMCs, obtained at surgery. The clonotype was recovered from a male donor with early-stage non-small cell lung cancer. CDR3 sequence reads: CASSLLGQGSVGENEQFF. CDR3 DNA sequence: TGTGCCAGCAGTTTATTGGGACAGGGAAGCGTAGGTGAGAATGAGCAGTTCTTC.